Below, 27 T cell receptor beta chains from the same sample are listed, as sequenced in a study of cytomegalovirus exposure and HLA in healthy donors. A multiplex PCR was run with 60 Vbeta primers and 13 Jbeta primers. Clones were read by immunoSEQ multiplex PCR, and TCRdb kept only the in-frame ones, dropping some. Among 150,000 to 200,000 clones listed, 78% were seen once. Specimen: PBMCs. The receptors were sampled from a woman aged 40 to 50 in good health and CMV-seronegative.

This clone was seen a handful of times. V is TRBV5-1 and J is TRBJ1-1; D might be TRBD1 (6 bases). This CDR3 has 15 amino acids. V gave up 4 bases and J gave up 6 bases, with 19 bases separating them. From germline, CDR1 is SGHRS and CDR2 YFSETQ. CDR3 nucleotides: TGCGCCAGCAGCGCCTACAGGGTTAGAGAGGCTGAAGCTTTCTTT. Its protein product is CASSAYRVREAEAFF. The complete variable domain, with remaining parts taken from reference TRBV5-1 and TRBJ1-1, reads KAGVTQTPRYLIKTRGQQVTLSCSPISGHRSVSWYQQTPGQGLQFLFEYFSETQRNKGNFPGRFSGRQFSNSRSEMNVSTLELGDSALYLCASSAYRVREAEAFFGQGTRLTVV.

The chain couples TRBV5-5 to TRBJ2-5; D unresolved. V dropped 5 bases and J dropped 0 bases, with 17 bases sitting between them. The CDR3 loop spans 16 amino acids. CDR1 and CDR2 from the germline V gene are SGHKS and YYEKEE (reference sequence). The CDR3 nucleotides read TGTGCCAGCAGGTTAAGCCCCTGGGCGTACCAAGAGACCCAGTACTTC. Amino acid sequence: CASRLSPWAYQETQYF.

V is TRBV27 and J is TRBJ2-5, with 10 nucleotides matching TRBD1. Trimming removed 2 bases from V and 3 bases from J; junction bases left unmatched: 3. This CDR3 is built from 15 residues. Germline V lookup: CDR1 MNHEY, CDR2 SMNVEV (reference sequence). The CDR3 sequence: CASSLVGTGEETQYF. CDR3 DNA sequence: TGTGCCAGCAGTTTAGTGGGGACAGGGGAAGAGACCCAGTACTTC.

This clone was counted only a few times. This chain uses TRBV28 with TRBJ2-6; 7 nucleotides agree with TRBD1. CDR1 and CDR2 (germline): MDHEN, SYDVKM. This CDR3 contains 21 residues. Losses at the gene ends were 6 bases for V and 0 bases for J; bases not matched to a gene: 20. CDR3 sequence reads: CASRHFSLRGPTSSGANVLTF. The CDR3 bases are TGTGCCAGCAGACATTTTTCGCTGAGGGGGCCCACAAGCTCTGGGGCCAACGTCCTGACTTTC.

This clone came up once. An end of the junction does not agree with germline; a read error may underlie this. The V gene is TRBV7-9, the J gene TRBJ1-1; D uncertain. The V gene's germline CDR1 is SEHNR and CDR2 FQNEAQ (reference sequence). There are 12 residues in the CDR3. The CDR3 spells CSSSLGESEAFF. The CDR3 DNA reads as TGTTCCAGCAGTTTGGGAGAGTCTGAAGCTTTCTTT.

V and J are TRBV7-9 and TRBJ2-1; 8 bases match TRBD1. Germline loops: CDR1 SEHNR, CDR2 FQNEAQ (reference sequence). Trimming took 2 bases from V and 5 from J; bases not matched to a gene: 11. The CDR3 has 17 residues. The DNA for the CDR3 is TGTGCCAGCAGCTTAAGTGACCGGGACAGGCTCGACAATGAGCAGTTCTTC. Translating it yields CASSLSDRDRLDNEQFF.

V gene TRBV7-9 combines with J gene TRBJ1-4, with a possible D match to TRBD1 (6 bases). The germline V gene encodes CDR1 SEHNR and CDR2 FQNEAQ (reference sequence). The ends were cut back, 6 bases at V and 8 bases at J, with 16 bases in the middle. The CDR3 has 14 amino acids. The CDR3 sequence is CASRNYQGNEKLFF. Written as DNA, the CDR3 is TGTGCCAGCAGGAATTACCAGGGGAACGAAAAACTGTTTTTT. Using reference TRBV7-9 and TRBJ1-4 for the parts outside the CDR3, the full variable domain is DTGVSQNPRHKITKRGQNVTFRCDPISEHNRLYWYRQTLGQGPEFLTYFQNEAQLEKSRLLSDRFSAERPKGSFSTLEIQRTEQGDSAMYLCASRNYQGNEKLFFGSGTQLSVL.

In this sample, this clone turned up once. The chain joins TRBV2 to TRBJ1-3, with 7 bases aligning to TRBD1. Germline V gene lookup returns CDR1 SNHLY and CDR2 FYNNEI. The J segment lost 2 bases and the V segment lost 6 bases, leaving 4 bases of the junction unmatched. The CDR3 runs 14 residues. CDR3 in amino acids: CASSVDRAGNTIYF. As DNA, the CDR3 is TGTGCCAGCAGCGTAGACAGGGCTGGAAACACCATATATTTT.

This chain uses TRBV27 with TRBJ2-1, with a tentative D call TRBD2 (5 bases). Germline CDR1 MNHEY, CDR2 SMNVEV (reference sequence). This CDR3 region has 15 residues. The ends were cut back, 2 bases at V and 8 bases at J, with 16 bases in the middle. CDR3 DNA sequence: TGTGCCAGCAGTTTAGTGAGGGTCAGTTTCCATGAGCAGTTCTTC. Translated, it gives CASSLVRVSFHEQFF.

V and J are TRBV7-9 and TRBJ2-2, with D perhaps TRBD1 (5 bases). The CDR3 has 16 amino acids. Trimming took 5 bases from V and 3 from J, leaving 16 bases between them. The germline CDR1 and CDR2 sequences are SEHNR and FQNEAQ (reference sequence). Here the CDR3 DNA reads TGTGCCAGCAGCAAATCAGGGCTTCCGGACACCGGGGAGCTGTTTTTT. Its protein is CASSKSGLPDTGELFF.

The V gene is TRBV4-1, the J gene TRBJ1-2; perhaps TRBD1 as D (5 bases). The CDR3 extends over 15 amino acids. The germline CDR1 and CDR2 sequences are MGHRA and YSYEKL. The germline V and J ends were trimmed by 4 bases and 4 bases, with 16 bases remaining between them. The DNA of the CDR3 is TGCGCCAGCAGCCTCACAAGGGAGGGGATCTATGGCTACACCTTC. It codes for CASSLTREGIYGYTF.

The CDR3 loop is CASSLREGLGYGYTF. The CDR3 DNA is TGTGCCAGCAGCTTAAGGGAGGGGTTGGGCTATGGCTACACCTTC. The rearrangement uses TRBV7-2 and TRBJ1-2; a possible D gene is TRBD1 (5 bases). This CDR3 region has 15 residues. V lost 2 bases to trimming and J lost 4 bases, with 14 bases between them. Germline CDR1 is SGHTA and CDR2 is FQGNSA.

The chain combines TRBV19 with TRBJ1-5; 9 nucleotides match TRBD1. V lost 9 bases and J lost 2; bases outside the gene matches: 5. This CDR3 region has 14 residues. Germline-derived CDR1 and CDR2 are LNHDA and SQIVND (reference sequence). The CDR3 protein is CASLTGGGNQPQHF. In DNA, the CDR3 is TGTGCCAGCCTGACAGGGGGGGGCAATCAGCCCCAGCATTTT.

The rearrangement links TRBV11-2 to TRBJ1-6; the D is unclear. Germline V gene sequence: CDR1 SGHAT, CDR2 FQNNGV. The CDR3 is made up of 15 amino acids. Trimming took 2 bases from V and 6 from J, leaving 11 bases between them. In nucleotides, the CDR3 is TGTGCCAGCAGCTTATATCGGGGATCTAATTCACCCCTCCACTTT. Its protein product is CASSLYRGSNSPLHF.

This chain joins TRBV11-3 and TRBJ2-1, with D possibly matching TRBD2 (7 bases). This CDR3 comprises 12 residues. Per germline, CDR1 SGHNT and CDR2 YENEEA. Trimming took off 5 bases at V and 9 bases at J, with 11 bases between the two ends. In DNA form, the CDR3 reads TGTGCCAGCAGCCCGGGGGGCGCTGAGCAGTTCTTC. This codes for CASSPGGAEQFF. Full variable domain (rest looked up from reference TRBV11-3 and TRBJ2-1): EAGVVQSPRYKIIEKKQPVAFWCNPISGHNTLYWYLQNLGQGPELLIRYENEEAVDDSQLPKDRFSAERLKGVDSTLKIQPAELGDSAVYLCASSPGGAEQFFGPGTRLTVL.

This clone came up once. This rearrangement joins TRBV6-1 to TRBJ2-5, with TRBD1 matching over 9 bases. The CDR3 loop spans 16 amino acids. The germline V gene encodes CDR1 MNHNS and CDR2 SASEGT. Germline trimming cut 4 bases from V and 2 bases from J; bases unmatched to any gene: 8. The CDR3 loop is CASSAEGTGIQETQYF. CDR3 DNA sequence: TGTGCCAGCAGTGCAGAAGGGACAGGGATACAAGAGACCCAGTACTTC.

The CDR3 here is CASMAPWGGDYGYTF. The CDR3 nucleotides are TGTGCCAGCATGGCCCCCTGGGGAGGGGACTATGGCTACACCTTC. The chain recombines TRBV28 with TRBJ1-2; tentative D call: TRBD1 (5 bases). CDR1 is MDHEN and CDR2 is SYDVKM in the germline V gene. This CDR3 is built from 15 residues. Trimming removed 7 bases at V and 3 bases at J, with 18 bases between.

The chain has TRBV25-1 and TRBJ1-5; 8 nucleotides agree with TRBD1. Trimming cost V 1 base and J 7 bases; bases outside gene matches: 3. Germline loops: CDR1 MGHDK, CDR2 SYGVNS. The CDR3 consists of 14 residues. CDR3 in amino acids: CASSESRGHQPQHF. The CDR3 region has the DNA TGTGCCAGCAGTGAATCCAGGGGGCACCAGCCCCAGCATTTT.

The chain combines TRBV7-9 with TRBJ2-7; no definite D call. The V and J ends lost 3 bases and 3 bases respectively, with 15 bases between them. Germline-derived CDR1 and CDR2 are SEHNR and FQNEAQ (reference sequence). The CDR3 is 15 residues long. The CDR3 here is CASSLRRAAIYEQYF. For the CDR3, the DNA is TGTGCCAGCAGCTTGAGGAGAGCCGCGATCTACGAGCAGTACTTC.

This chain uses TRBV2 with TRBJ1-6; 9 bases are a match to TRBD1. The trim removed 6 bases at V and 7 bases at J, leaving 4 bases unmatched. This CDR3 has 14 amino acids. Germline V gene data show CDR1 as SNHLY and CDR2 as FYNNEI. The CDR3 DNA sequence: TGTGCCAGCAGAGCTGACAGGGGGAATTCACCCCTCCACTTT. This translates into CASRADRGNSPLHF.

The CDR3 loop reads CASSLTSGGTNEQFF. CDR3 sequence (DNA): TGTGCCAGCAGTCTGACTAGCGGGGGGACCAATGAGCAGTTCTTC. This chain uses TRBV7-9 with TRBJ2-1, with 13 bases matching TRBD2. Germline CDR1 and CDR2: SEHNR and FQNEAQ (reference sequence). J gave up 6 bases and V 6 bases, and 5 bases lay outside the gene matches. CDR3 length equals 15 residues.

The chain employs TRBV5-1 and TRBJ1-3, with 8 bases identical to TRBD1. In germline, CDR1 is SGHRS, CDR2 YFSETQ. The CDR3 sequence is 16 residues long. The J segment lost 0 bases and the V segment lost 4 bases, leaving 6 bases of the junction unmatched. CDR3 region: CASSPGDRFSGNTIYF. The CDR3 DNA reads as TGCGCCAGCAGCCCCGGGGACAGGTTCTCTGGAAACACCATATATTTT.

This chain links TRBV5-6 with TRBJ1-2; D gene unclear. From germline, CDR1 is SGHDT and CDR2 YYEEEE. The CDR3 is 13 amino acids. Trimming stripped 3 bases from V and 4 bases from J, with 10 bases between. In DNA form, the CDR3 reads TGTGCCAGCAGCTCAGGAGGCCTCTATGGCTACACCTTC. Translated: CASSSGGLYGYTF.

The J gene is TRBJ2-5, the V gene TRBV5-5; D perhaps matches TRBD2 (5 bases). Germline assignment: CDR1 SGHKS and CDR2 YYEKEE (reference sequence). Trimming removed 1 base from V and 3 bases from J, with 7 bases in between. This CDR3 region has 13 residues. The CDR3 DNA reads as TGTGCCAGCAGCTTGCCGGGGAAAGAGACCCAGTACTTC. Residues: CASSLPGKETQYF.

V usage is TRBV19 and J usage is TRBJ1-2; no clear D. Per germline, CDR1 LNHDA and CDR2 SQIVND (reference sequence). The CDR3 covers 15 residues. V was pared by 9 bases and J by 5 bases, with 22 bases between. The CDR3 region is CASTAGSTLTYGYTF. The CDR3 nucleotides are TGTGCCAGCACTGCGGGTTCGACGTTGACTTATGGCTACACCTTC.

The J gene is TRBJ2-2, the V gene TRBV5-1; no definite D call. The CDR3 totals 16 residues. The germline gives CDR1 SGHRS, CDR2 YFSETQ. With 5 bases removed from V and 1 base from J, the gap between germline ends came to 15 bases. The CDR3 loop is CASSMEVRMNTGELFF. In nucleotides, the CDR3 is TGCGCCAGCAGTATGGAAGTCAGGATGAACACCGGGGAGCTGTTTTTT.

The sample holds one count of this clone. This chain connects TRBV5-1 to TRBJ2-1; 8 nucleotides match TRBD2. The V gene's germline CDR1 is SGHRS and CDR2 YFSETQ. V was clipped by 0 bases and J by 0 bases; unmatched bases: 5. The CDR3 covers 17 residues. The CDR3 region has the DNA TGCGCCAGCAGCTTGGCGGCGCGGGGGGTCTCCTACAATGAGCAGTTCTTC. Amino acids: CASSLAARGVSYNEQFF.